This T cell receptor (beta chain) was observed in a study of technical replicates of blood from a handful of donors. Clones were sequenced by immunoSEQ multiplex PCR, and TCRdb holds only the in-frame ones, with some missing. The sample lists 60,000 or so clones, about 86% occurring once. Looked up from germline, CDR1 is MNHEY and CDR2 is SMNVEV (reference sequence). This CDR3 has 16 residues. With V trimmed by 4 bases and J by 4 bases, 10 bases remained unmatched. This clonotype originated in a human donor in good health. Some clones in this sample may be carry-over from other donors' samples. The sequencing sample was made of PBMCs. J is TRBJ1-5 and V is TRBV27; TRBD1 matches 7 bases. The CDR3 is CASSSRQGVSNQPQHF. In nucleotides, the CDR3 is TGTGCCAGCAGTTCCAGACAGGGTGTTTCGAATCAGCCCCAGCATTTT.